Below are 29 T cell receptor beta chains sequenced from a single sample in a study of blood T cell repertoires in COVID-19. Here immunoSEQ multiplex PCR was the method, and the copy in TCRdb shows in-frame clones only, minus some. Of 100,000 or so clones listed, almost 80% are singletons. Sequenced input: peripheral blood. These receptors were obtained from a man in his sixties or seventies with active or convalescent COVID-19.

J is TRBJ1-1 and V is TRBV28; D uncertain. The CDR3 totals 21 residues. Trimming took off 1 base at V and 0 bases at J, with 27 bases between the two ends. CDR1 is MDHEN and CDR2 is SYDVKM in the germline V gene. This chain's CDR3 is CASSLYLGGNPTAPLNTEAFF. As DNA, the CDR3 is TGTGCCAGCAGTTTATATCTAGGAGGGAACCCGACGGCCCCCCTGAACACTGAAGCTTTCTTT. Supplemented by reference TRBV28 and TRBJ1-1, the full variable domain reads DVKVTQSSRYLVKRTGEKVFLECVQDMDHENMFWYRQDPGLGLRLIYFSYDVKMKEKGDIPEGYSVSREKKERFSLILESASTNQTSMYLCASSLYLGGNPTAPLNTEAFFGQGTRLTVV.

This rearrangement joins TRBV5-4 to TRBJ2-5; 7 nucleotides agree with TRBD2. The CDR3 is 15 residues long. The V and J ends lost 4 bases and 1 base, in that order; junction bases with no gene match: 7. CDR1 SGHNT and CDR2 YYREEE come from the germline V gene (reference sequence). In nucleotides, the CDR3 is TGTGCCAGCAGCACCCCCCCTAGCGGCCAAGAGACCCAGTACTTC. It encodes CASSTPPSGQETQYF.

V and J are TRBV3-1 (or the pseudogene TRBV3-2) and TRBJ1-1; no definite D call. Deletions cut 0 bases from V and 2 bases from J, with 10 bases between. The CDR3 consists of 15 residues. CDR1 LGHDT and CDR2 YNNKEL come from the germline V gene (reference sequence). CDR3 sequence (DNA): TGTGCCAGCAGCCAAGATGCGGGCCCAAACACTGAAGCTTTCTTT. This gives the protein CASSQDAGPNTEAFF.

This clone came up many times. This chain uses TRBV7-9 with TRBJ1-3; D remains unclear. This CDR3 has 16 amino acids. V was shortened by 5 bases and J by 0 bases, with 14 bases between the two germline ends. Germline CDR1 reads SEHNR; CDR2 reads FQNEAQ (reference sequence). The CDR3 here is CASSPRDTSSGNTIYF. DNA of the CDR3: TGTGCCAGCAGCCCCCGCGACACCAGCTCTGGAAACACCATATATTTT.

J is TRBJ2-7 and V is TRBV4-1; 8 nucleotides align to TRBD1. The CDR3 covers 15 residues. Germline lookup yields CDR1 MGHRA and CDR2 YSYEKL. Losses at the gene ends were 1 base for V and 9 bases for J; bases not matched to a gene: 11. CDR3 in DNA: TGCGCCAGCAGCCAAGGAAAATGGACAGGGAGCGGGCAGTACTTC. Amino acids: CASSQGKWTGSGQYF.

This clone was detected a few times. CDR3 nucleotide sequence: TGTGCCAGCAGCCAGGGACAGGATAACGAGCAGTACTTC. Translation gives CASSQGQDNEQYF. The chain joins TRBV7-9 to TRBJ2-7, with TRBD1 matching over 8 bases. From germline, CDR1 is SEHNR and CDR2 FQNEAQ (reference sequence). The length of the CDR3 is 13 residues. V gave up 5 bases and J gave up 5 bases; unmatched junction bases: 5.

The chain couples TRBV27 to TRBJ2-7; tentatively, D is TRBD2 (5 bases). Germline V lookup: CDR1 MNHEY, CDR2 SMNVEV (reference sequence). This CDR3 comprises 14 residues. The V gene lost 5 bases and the J gene lost 2 bases, with 13 bases spanning the gap. The CDR3 loop reads CASSPGSRAYEQYF. CDR3 nucleotide sequence: TGTGCCAGCAGTCCTGGATCGAGGGCCTACGAGCAGTACTTC.

The chain combines TRBV24-1 with TRBJ2-1; no firm D call. The CDR3 is 14 residues long. Trimming removed 3 bases at V and 4 bases at J, with 9 bases between. Germline CDR1 and CDR2: KGHDR and SFDVKD. CDR3 nucleotide sequence: TGTGCCACCAGTGATCCGGCAGGTTACAATGAGCAGTTCTTC. Protein: CATSDPAGYNEQFF.

The V gene is TRBV9, the J gene TRBJ1-2; D possibly corresponds to TRBD1 (5 bases). Germline V lookup: CDR1 SGDLS, CDR2 YYNGEE. The CDR3 is 14 residues long. V lost 0 bases and J 9 bases, leaving 15 bases between the germline ends. The CDR3 region has the DNA TGTGCCAGCAGCGTAGAGTCCCTCAGGGTGAGCTACACCTTC. Amino acid sequence: CASSVESLRVSYTF.

The chain links TRBV24-1 to TRBJ2-5; D is perhaps TRBD1 (5 bases). The CDR3 spans 12 residues. Trimming cost V 7 bases and J 7 bases, with 12 bases left between them. The V gene's germline CDR1 is KGHDR and CDR2 SFDVKD. CDR3 DNA sequence: TGTGCCACCAGCAGGGTGGGTGGGACCCAGTACTTC. Its translation: CATSRVGGTQYF.

The rearrangement links TRBV30 to TRBJ1-1; D gene uncertain. CDR1 is GTSNPN and CDR2 is SVGIG in the germline V gene (reference sequence). Trimming cost V 2 bases and J 1 base, with 5 bases left between them. This CDR3 is built from 12 residues. The DNA for the CDR3 is TGTGCCTGGAGTTCCGGGAACACTGAAGCTTTCTTT. The encoded protein is CAWSSGNTEAFF.

This chain connects TRBV5-1 to TRBJ2-7; maybe TRBD2 (7 bases). V was clipped by 1 base and J by 2 bases, with 19 bases between them. The germline CDR1 and CDR2 sequences are SGHRS and YFSETQ. The CDR3 covers 17 residues. CDR3 DNA: TGCGCCAGCAGCTTGTTCTCTGGGGGGGGCCCGACCTACGAGCAGTACTTC. As protein: CASSLFSGGGPTYEQYF.

J is TRBJ2-6 and V is TRBV9; D is unresolved. The CDR3 has 14 residues. The V end lost 0 bases, the J end lost 3 bases, and 4 bases lay between the germline ends. CDR1 and CDR2 (germline): SGDLS, YYNGEE. CDR3 DNA: TGTGCCAGCAGCGTAGTCGGTGGGGCCAACGTCCTGACTTTC. Residues: CASSVVGGANVLTF.

The J gene is TRBJ1-2, the V gene TRBV13; D is perhaps TRBD1 (5 bases). CDR3 size: 15 residues. CDR1 PRHDT and CDR2 FYEKMQ come from the germline V gene (reference sequence). Trimming stripped 0 bases from V and 3 bases from J, with 11 bases between. CDR3 DNA: TGTGCCAGCAGCTTAGGACAGGAAGGTTACTATGGCTACACCTTC. Protein: CASSLGQEGYYGYTF.

The rearrangement joins TRBV7-9 to TRBJ2-4, with a possible D match to TRBD2 (5 bases). Trimming pared 1 base from V and 3 bases from J, leaving 10 bases between. Germline assignment: CDR1 SEHNR and CDR2 FQNEAQ (reference sequence). The CDR3 length is 15 residues. The DNA for the CDR3 is TGTGCCAGCAGCTTAGGGGAGCTGGGCAAAAACATTCAGTACTTC. It specifies CASSLGELGKNIQYF.

CDR3 bases: TGTGCCAGCAGTACTCAGGGTTACGGGGAGCTGTTTTTT. Its protein is CASSTQGYGELFF. The chain recombines TRBV6-5 with TRBJ2-2, with D perhaps matching TRBD1 (5 bases). The V gene lost 5 bases and the J gene lost 7 bases, with 11 bases spanning the gap. This CDR3 contains 13 residues. The germline V gene has CDR1 MNHEY and CDR2 SVGAGI.

This clone was counted only a few times. This chain links TRBV30 with TRBJ1-5; D uncertain. The ends were cut back, 0 bases at V and 5 bases at J, with 8 bases in the middle. The CDR3 runs 13 residues. Germline V CDR1 and CDR2: GTSNPN, SVGIG (reference sequence). The CDR3 is CAWSVRGDQPQHF. The CDR3 DNA is TGTGCCTGGAGTGTACGAGGAGATCAGCCCCAGCATTTT.

The rearrangement links TRBV5-4 to TRBJ2-5, with a tentative D call TRBD1 (6 bases). The CDR3 has 15 residues. Trimming removed 4 bases at V and 2 bases at J, with 15 bases between. Per the germline V gene, CDR1 is SGHNT and CDR2 is YYREEE (reference sequence). CDR3 coding DNA: TGTGCCAGCAGCCTGGACGGACAGCAACAAGAGACCCAGTACTTC. Translation: CASSLDGQQQETQYF.

The chain joins TRBV2 to TRBJ1-1; maybe TRBD1 (5 bases). The germline gives CDR1 SNHLY, CDR2 FYNNEI. The CDR3 consists of 13 residues. V lost 8 bases, J lost 3 bases, and 13 bases lay in between. The CDR3: CASSDSGDTEAFF. The CDR3 coding sequence is TGTGCCAGCTCAGACTCGGGGGACACTGAAGCTTTCTTT.

This clone is a singleton in its sample. The rearrangement joins TRBV19 to TRBJ1-1, with D possibly being TRBD1 (5 bases). Germline CDR1 reads LNHDA; CDR2 reads SQIVND (reference sequence). CDR3 length: 13 amino acids. V was trimmed by 7 bases and J by 1 base, leaving 10 bases between them. The chain's CDR3 is CASIRDSNTEAFF. The CDR3 coding sequence is TGTGCCAGTATCAGGGACTCGAACACTGAAGCTTTCTTT.

The chain joins TRBV5-6 to TRBJ1-2; tentatively, D is TRBD1 (6 bases). V lost 0 bases to trimming and J lost 5 bases, with 11 bases between them. The CDR3 runs to 14 residues. Germline assignment: CDR1 SGHDT and CDR2 YYEEEE. CDR3 DNA: TGTGCCAGCAGCTTGGGCAGGGGAAGGTATGGCTACACCTTC. This sequence encodes CASSLGRGRYGYTF.

The CDR3, as DNA: TGTGCCAGCAGCGTAGGGACTACGCAAGAGACCCAGTACTTC. Amino acids: CASSVGTTQETQYF. The chain links TRBV9 to TRBJ2-5; D possibly corresponds to TRBD2 (6 bases). Trimming cost V 0 bases and J 2 bases, with 8 bases left between them. The CDR3 is 14 residues long. Germline CDR1 SGDLS, CDR2 YYNGEE. The full variable domain, rest sourced from reference TRBV9 and TRBJ2-5, is DSGVTQTPKHLITATGQRVTLRCSPRSGDLSVYWYQQSLDQGLQFLIQYYNGEERAKGNILERFSAQQFPDLHSELNLSSLELGDSALYFCASSVGTTQETQYFGPGTRLLVL.

The V gene is TRBV19, the J gene TRBJ1-6; D gene unclear. This CDR3 contains 15 residues. V lost 3 bases to trimming and J lost 9 bases, with 15 bases between them. Germline assignment: CDR1 LNHDA and CDR2 SQIVND (reference sequence). CDR3 loop: CASSMRGAWGSPLHF. Written as DNA, the CDR3 is TGTGCCAGTAGTATGCGGGGAGCGTGGGGTTCACCCCTCCACTTT.

V and J are TRBV6-4 and TRBJ1-1; D may be TRBD1 (6 bases). Germline CDR1 is MRHNA and CDR2 is SNTAGT. The CDR3 sequence is 13 residues long. With 8 bases removed from V and 4 bases from J, the gap between germline ends came to 14 bases. The CDR3 nucleotides are TGTGCCAGCTCACAGGGAGGGAGCACTGAAGCTTTCTTT. Translated: CASSQGGSTEAFF.

DNA for the CDR3: TGTGCCAGCAGCGTAGGGGACATTAATGCCGATACGCAGTATTTT. Residues: CASSVGDINADTQYF. This chain links TRBV9 with TRBJ2-3, with D possibly TRBD1 on 6 matching bases. The V and J ends lost 0 bases and 6 bases respectively, with 14 bases between them. CDR1 and CDR2 (germline): SGDLS, YYNGEE. CDR3 size: 15 residues.

The chain joins TRBV28 to TRBJ2-5; 16 bases line up with TRBD2. Trimming removed 4 bases from V and 4 bases from J; junction bases left unmatched: 9. The CDR3 runs 18 residues. The germline V gene encodes CDR1 MDHEN and CDR2 SYDVKM. Here the CDR3 DNA reads TGTGCCAGCAGTTCTATCCTCGGGACTAGCGGGGGGGCAGAGACCCAGTACTTC. Translation: CASSSILGTSGGAETQYF.

The chain has TRBV2 and TRBJ1-4, with D possibly being TRBD1 (5 bases). This CDR3 is 15 amino acids long. Looked up from germline, CDR1 is SNHLY and CDR2 is FYNNEI. V gave up 5 bases and J gave up 5 bases, with 15 bases separating them. The CDR3 DNA reads as TGTGCCAGCAGTAAAGAGGCCAGGGCGAATGAAAAACTGTTTTTT. This translates into CASSKEARANEKLFF.

This chain uses TRBV12-3 or TRBV12-4 with TRBJ1-1; D is possibly TRBD1 (5 bases). V lost 7 bases to trimming and J lost 1 base, with 10 bases between them. The CDR3 is 13 residues long. The CDR3 bases are TGTGCCAGCATGTCAGGGAAGAACACTGAAGCTTTCTTT. It is translated as CASMSGKNTEAFF.

This chain joins TRBV3-1 (or the pseudogene TRBV3-2) and TRBJ1-2, with D possibly matching TRBD1 (5 bases). Germline values: CDR1 LGHDT, CDR2 YNNKEL (reference sequence). The CDR3 runs to 13 residues. Trimming removed 6 bases at V and 6 bases at J, with 14 bases between. The CDR3 loop reads CASSYGGAHGYTF. DNA for the CDR3: TGTGCCAGCAGTTACGGAGGGGCCCATGGCTACACCTTC.